The rows below give T cell receptor beta chains drawn from one sample of a study of graft-versus-host responses after intestinal transplantation. For these TCRs, the target antigens are not known. Sequencing was performed with immunoSEQ multiplex PCR; in TCRdb, only in-frame clones are kept and a portion is missing. Of about 110,000 clones detected, about 93% appear once; the ten largest clones hold roughly 0.5%. This specimen consisted of unstimulated CD8+ T cells sorted from spleen or lymph node cells, obtained before intestinal transplant. All receptors come from a human donor who received an intestinal transplant. The CDR3 runs from the conserved cysteine through the conserved F or W. A D gene is named only where the DNA matches it firmly. Clone size is given for some rows only: seen once, a few or many times, or a class if the clone is expanded.

NA	TRBV5-4	TRBJ2-7	NA	CASSLTDLGGEQYF	TGTGCCAGCAGCTTGACTGATTTAGGCGGAGAGCAGTACTTC
once	TRBV9	TRBJ2-2	TRBD2	CASSATTSGKANTGELFF	TGTGCCAGCAGCGCGACGACTAGCGGGAAGGCGAACACCGGGGAGCTGTTTTTT
once	TRBV21-1	TRBJ1-5	NA	CASIEKGGSGNQPQHF	TGTGCCAGCATCGAAAAAGGAGGGAGCGGCAATCAGCCCCAGCATTTT
NA	TRBV7-7	TRBJ1-5	NA	CASSLERNQPQHF	TGTGCTAGCAGCTTAGAGCGGAATCAGCCCCAGCATTTT
NA	TRBV10-3	TRBJ2-1	NA	CAIRTGEANEQFF	TGTGCCATCAGAACGGGAGAGGCGAATGAGCAGTTCTTC
once	TRBV5-4	TRBJ2-7	TRBD2	CASSVMAGGGEQYF	TGTGCCAGCAGTGTGATGGCGGGAGGCGGCGAGCAGTACTTC
NA	TRBV29-1	TRBJ2-5	TRBD1	CSVGHRGKETQYF	TGCAGCGTTGGACACAGGGGGAAAGAGACCCAGTACTTC
NA	TRBV4-1	TRBJ2-1	TRBD2	CASSQGLAPLNEQFF	TGCGCCAGCAGCCAAGGACTAGCCCCGTTGAATGAGCAGTTCTTC
NA	TRBV28	TRBJ1-1	TRBD1	CASSFPGTYTGGTEAFF	TGTGCCAGCAGTTTCCCGGGGACGTATACAGGGGGGACTGAAGCTTTCTTT
once	TRBV14	TRBJ2-3	NA	CASSRKNTQYF	TGTGCCAGCAGCCGTAAGAATACGCAGTATTTT
NA	TRBV27	TRBJ2-7	NA	CASSAWDTAYEQYF	TGTGCCAGCAGTGCCTGGGACACAGCCTACGAGCAGTACTTC
NA	TRBV29-1	TRBJ2-3	NA	CSVEWARDTQYF	TGCAGCGTTGAGTGGGCCAGGGATACGCAGTATTTT
NA	TRBV10-2	TRBJ2-1	NA	CASSESTSGPQGYNEQFF	TGCGCCAGCAGTGAGTCTACCTCCGGGCCACAGGGCTACAATGAGCAGTTCTTC
NA	TRBV29-1	TRBJ1-3	TRBD1	CSVEADRGFSGNTIYF	TGCAGCGTTGAAGCAGACAGGGGTTTTAGTGGAAACACCATATATTTT
NA	TRBV18	TRBJ2-5	NA	CASSPASKETQYF	TGTGCCAGCTCACCGGCCAGCAAAGAGACCCAGTACTTC
NA	TRBV7-9	TRBJ1-1	NA	CASSLTGWGTEAFF	TGTGCCAGCAGCTTAACAGGGTGGGGGACTGAAGCTTTCTTT
NA	TRBV27	TRBJ2-1	TRBD2	CASSWTSRNEQFF	TGTGCCAGCAGCTGGACTAGCAGGAATGAGCAGTTCTTC
NA	TRBV28	TRBJ2-1	NA	CASSLLGSSYNEQFF	TGTGCCAGCAGTTTACTAGGAAGCTCCTACAATGAGCAGTTCTTC
NA	TRBV5-8	TRBJ1-2	TRBD1	CASSLGGTGDYYGYTF	TGTGCCAGCAGCCTGGGGGGGACAGGGGATTATTATGGCTACACCTTC
NA	TRBV10-3	TRBJ1-1	NA	CAIRGTSQVAEAFF	TGTGCCATCAGAGGGACATCCCAAGTGGCTGAAGCTTTCTTT
NA	TRBV27	TRBJ2-7	TRBD1	CASSFGVPGQGSYEQYF	TGTGCCAGCAGTTTTGGAGTTCCTGGACAGGGCTCCTACGAGCAGTACTTC
NA	TRBV5-1	TRBJ2-7	NA	CASSSTTEGYEQYF	TGCGCCAGCAGCTCCACGACTGAAGGGTACGAGCAGTACTTC
NA	TRBV20-1	TRBJ1-2	NA	CSARRGSGYTF	TGCAGTGCTAGACGGGGATCTGGCTACACCTTC
NA	TRBV27	TRBJ2-1	TRBD2	CAAGRANEQFF	TGTGCCGCAGGGAGGGCCAATGAGCAGTTCTTC
NA	TRBV30	TRBJ1-4	NA	CAWRDRNNEKLFF	TGTGCCTGGAGAGACAGAAATAATGAAAAACTGTTTTTT